This T cell receptor beta chain emerged from a study of human T cells and chemical hapten exposure (dated by TCRdb to about 2021). The study in broad terms: For sensitization, 2% DPC in acetone was applied to a 2 cm by 2 cm area of upper inner arm skin. Throughout the approximately 25-week study period, patients were also given weekly therapeutic DPC doses on the scalp. Patch testing was performed on the upper back with Finn chambers containing 0.01% DPC, and the patch tests were scored after 6 days according to International Contact Dermatitis Research Group standards. The mostly female patient cohort included alopecia areata with under or over 50% scalp involvement, alopecia totalis and alopecia universalis. Libraries were pooled for sequencing, and variation in per-sample TCR yields was attributed mainly to small differences in library volumes within the pool. This study followed changes in the peripheral blood TCR repertoire in vivo during primary and secondary sensitization of alopecia patients to the hapten diphenylcyclopropenone (DPC). Patient blood was sampled pre-sensitization (week 0) and at 2, 6 and about 24 weeks after DPC sensitization. About 29 alopecia patients gave blood for TCR sequencing at one to four time points (pre-sensitization, 2, 6 and 24 weeks).

The time point label, as the study defines it: pre-sensitization, week 0. The treatment or condition tag for this specimen amounts to: therapeutic diphenylcyclopropenone sensitization with weekly scalp DPC. Blood at each patch-test visit was drawn before the patch test was applied. Patients were considered eligible if aged 18 to 70, diagnosed with alopecia and deemed suitable for DPC therapy, and patients were excluded if pregnant. Total RNA was extracted from unfractionated whole blood that had been collected in Tempus Blood RNA tubes. What the study reported, not specific to this receptor: After repeated subsampling, changes were observed in the strength of the expansion versus patch-test correlation and in the threshold at which the correlation became significant. Patch test score was positively correlated with the number of PT1 expanded TCRs, with significance at thresholds 8, 16 and 32 but not at 4. All patients had alopecia, a presumed autoimmune disease, so their immune response might differ from that of healthy individuals. Compared with pre-sensitization or healthy control sets, expanded TCRs formed significantly more large CDR3 similarity clusters, which is consistent with antigen-driven responses. No change with DPC sensitization was found in the number of TCRs above 1 in 1000 frequency, and no evidence of global repertoire structure alterations was found.

From the cysteine through the phenylalanine, the CDR3 covers 15 amino acids. The sequence is cut down to CDR3 DNA, 45 bases in frame from base 1. V lost 3 bases and J lost 9 bases; the stretch between them is 15 bases long. Based on the germline V gene (reference sequence), the CDR1 and CDR2 sequences are LGHDT and YNNKEL. The sample holds many counts of this clonotype. Its antigen is still unknown. The input lacks base qualities; no much larger clone sits a single base away. The method was RACE. The reads were generated on a NextSeq 500. During library preparation, unique molecular identifiers were attached to individual cDNA molecules so that TCRs could be counted in a quantitative, reproducible way. For every blood RNA sample, sequencing covered both the TCR alpha and TCR beta chains. The paper's processing steps were these. The median number of TCRs per sample was some 100,000, ranging from roughly 20,000 to 700,000. The Decombinator software suite was used to annotate the V, J and CDR3 of the TCR reads. For PS versus PT1 abundance plots, all samples were subsampled to the same number of TCRs (28,000). TCRs were defined as expanded if absent before sensitization and observed at least eight times at the 2-week time point. TCRdb reworked the public reads: Q25 trimming with fastp, MiXCR clone assembly, productive beta chains retained. Identical CDR3 proteins give one entry, which carries the most common genes and DNA. TCRdb, not the original authors, processed these V and J calls. The sample profile shows approximately 50,000 distinct CDR3 sequences; 11% of them were found once. The top ten hold 4% of the sample.

The specimen was whole blood, collected in connection with sensitization to the hapten diphenylcyclopropenone (DPC). Recombination linked TRBV3-1 to TRBJ1-6, and TRBD1 may be the D gene, going by 5 matching bases. This TCR was sampled from a woman aged 40-49 years with alopecia areata. Some clones in this sample may be carry-over from other donors' samples. CDR3 loop: CASSHLDAGGSPLHF. The nucleotide sequence reads TGTGCCAGCAGCCACTTAGACGCCGGGGGTTCACCCCTCCACTTT.